This TCR beta chain is drawn from a study of control samples from healthy donors and cancer patients. The table came from immunoSEQ multiplex PCR; TCRdb's copy has only in-frame clones and leaves some out. The sample has fewer than 15,000 clones; 94% are singletons. The source is a man aged 70-80 years with head and neck cancer. Sequencing used PBMCs.

In DNA, the CDR3 is TGTGCCAGCAGTTTGGGCCAGGGGGGGCGTATCGGCAACTATGGCTACACCTTC. Its translation is CASSLGQGGRIGNYGYTF. J is TRBJ1-2 and V is TRBV28; 7 bases fit TRBD1. The junction had 15 bases not matched to a gene; V was cut back by 3 bases and J by 2 bases. This CDR3 is 18 amino acids long. Germline assignment: CDR1 MDHEN and CDR2 SYDVKM.